A single sample is the source of the 11 T cell receptor beta chains below, sequenced in a study of patients and donors after allogeneic stem cell transplantation. TCRdb reprocessed the RT-PCR reads via MiXCR and lists one record per CDR3 protein. The sample contains 50,000 to 60,000 distinct CDR3 sequences, roughly 13% of which appear only once. The specimen sequenced was blood, either unsorted or a sorted T cell fraction (not recorded which). Receptors originate from a human donor who was either an allogeneic HSCT recipient or a stem cell or donor lymphocyte infusion donor (not recorded which). It is not recorded whose cells these are; they may come from a transplant donor.

This rearrangement joins TRBV5-1 to TRBJ2-2, with TRBD1 matching over 7 bases. This CDR3 contains 15 residues. Per germline, CDR1 SGHRS and CDR2 YFSETQ. Trimming cost V 5 bases and J 3 bases; bases outside gene matches: 7. As DNA, the CDR3 is TGCGCCAGCAGACCCGACAGGGCGGACACCGGGGAGCTGTTTTTT. Translating gives CASRPDRADTGELFF.

This clonotype was observed a handful of times. The CDR3 is CASGLIWDGLNTEAFF. The CDR3 nucleotides are TGTGCCAGCGGTCTGATTTGGGACGGATTGAACACTGAAGCTTTCTTT. The V call is TRBV12-3 or TRBV12-4, the J call TRBJ1-1, with D perhaps TRBD1 (5 bases). Trimming left V 8 bases short and J 0 bases short, with 19 bases between. This CDR3 has 16 residues.

V gene TRBV11-2 combines with J gene TRBJ1-1, with a possible D match to TRBD1 (5 bases). CDR1 SGHAT and CDR2 FQNNGV come from the germline V gene. The CDR3 runs 18 residues. V dropped 4 bases and J dropped 0 bases, with 21 bases sitting between them. DNA of the CDR3: TGTGCCAGCAGCTCCGAGGGTTGGGGCAGACTCATGAACACTGAAGCTTTCTTT. This codes for CASSSEGWGRLMNTEAFF.

The sample holds many counts of this clonotype. The genes are TRBV12-3 or TRBV12-4 and TRBJ2-2, with D maybe TRBD1 (5 bases). The V gene lost 1 base and the J gene lost 5 bases, with 11 bases spanning the gap. The CDR3 is made up of 15 amino acids. The CDR3 loop is CASSLVRAGTGELFF. The CDR3 DNA reads as TGTGCCAGCAGTTTAGTAAGGGCAGGGACCGGGGAGCTGTTTTTT.

There are a few counts of this clonotype. V is TRBV5-1 and J is TRBJ2-7, with 7 bases that match TRBD1. CDR1 and CDR2 (germline): SGHRS, YFSETQ. V lost 0 bases, J lost 5 bases, and 8 bases stayed unmatched. The length of the CDR3 is 15 residues. The CDR3 region is CASSLVTGVHHEQYF. CDR3 DNA: TGCGCCAGCAGCTTGGTTACAGGGGTACATCACGAGCAGTACTTC.

This clonotype has a count of ten or more. This chain links TRBV15 with TRBJ2-1; 8 bases match TRBD2. J was trimmed by 2 bases and V by 0 bases; bases with no gene match: 3. The CDR3 totals 16 residues. Looked up from germline, CDR1 is LNHNV and CDR2 is YYDKDF (reference sequence). The CDR3 region has the DNA TGTGCCACCAGCAGAGAAGCGGGAGTGGCCTACAATGAGCAGTTCTTC. Protein sequence: CATSREAGVAYNEQFF.

This clonotype was detected many times. This chain joins TRBV6-1 and TRBJ1-1, with 12 nucleotides matching TRBD1. V gave up 2 bases and J gave up 10 bases; unmatched junction bases: 5. The CDR3 length is 14 residues. Germline V gene sequence: CDR1 MNHNS, CDR2 SASEGT. CDR3 residues: CASSENRDRGLAFF. The CDR3 DNA reads TGTGCCAGCAGTGAAAACCGGGACAGGGGGCTAGCTTTCTTT.

This clonotype was observed a few times. The chain recombines TRBV3-1 with TRBJ1-1, with 7 bases that match TRBD1. In germline, CDR1 is LGHDT, CDR2 YNNKEL (reference sequence). This CDR3 has 14 residues. The V gene end was trimmed by 6 bases and the J gene end by 5 bases; junction bases not matched to a gene: 9. For the CDR3, the DNA is TGTGCCAGCAGTAAGAGGGGGCGATGGACTGAAGCTTTCTTT. Its protein product is CASSKRGRWTEAFF.

At least ten counts were recorded for this clonotype. The CDR3 spells CASSLPNVPNEQFF. CDR3 coding DNA: TGTGCCAGCTCACTTCCCAACGTCCCAAATGAGCAGTTCTTC. This chain links TRBV18 with TRBJ2-1; D not resolved. The CDR3 sequence is 14 residues long. Trimming left V 4 bases short and J 7 bases short, with 14 bases between. Germline CDR1 KGHSH, CDR2 LQKENI.

V is TRBV27 and J is TRBJ1-2; perhaps TRBD1 as D (5 bases). The CDR3 is 14 amino acids. Trimming cost V 3 bases and J 5 bases, with 13 bases left between them. Germline CDR1 MNHEY, CDR2 SMNVEV (reference sequence). CDR3 nucleotide sequence: TGTGCCAGCAGTTTTACAGGTGTTGGGTATGGCTACACCTTC. Its protein product is CASSFTGVGYGYTF.

This clonotype has only a few counts. The rearrangement joins TRBV5-1 to TRBJ2-1, with 7 bases that match TRBD2. V trimming: 1 base; J trimming: 0 bases; junction bases outside the gene matches: 7. The germline V gene encodes CDR1 SGHRS and CDR2 YFSETQ. The CDR3 is 17 amino acids. The DNA for the CDR3 is TGCGCCAGCAGCTTGAGTTTTAGCGGGTACTCCTACAATGAGCAGTTCTTC. Translation: CASSLSFSGYSYNEQFF.